Listed here are 20 T cell receptor beta chains from one sample, sequenced in a study of blood T cells in healthy people across ages. A second PCR, run for about 6 to 12 cycles, used a sample-barcoded 5' primer plus a J-beta primer mix. TCRdb independently ran MiXCR on the 5' RACE reads; one entry per CDR3 protein. The table includes roughly 1,100,000 distinct CDR3 sequences, less than 25% detected once. These data were likewise used in another study, on T cells of mothers and their children.

Input material: blood. The receptors originated from a girl aged 2-10 years in good health.

This clonotype was picked up one time. The chain joins TRBV29-1 to TRBJ1-2; D uncertain. V lost 4 bases, J lost 8 bases, and 14 bases lay in between. CDR1 SQVTM and CDR2 ANQGSEA come from the germline V gene. The CDR3 is 12 amino acids. The CDR3 loop is CSVGETREGYTF. Here the CDR3 DNA reads TGCAGCGTTGGTGAGACAAGAGAAGGCTACACCTTC.

This sequence joins TRBV20-1 and TRBJ2-1; TRBD1 might be the D (6 bases). With the DNA end fitting TRBJ2-7 better, the J assignment may be wrong. CDR1 is DFQATT and CDR2 is SNEGSKA in the germline V gene (reference sequence). The CDR3 runs 13 residues. The CDR3 spells CSAGGDRPYEQYF. The DNA of the CDR3 is TGCAGTGCAGGGGGAGACCGCCCTTACGAGCAGTACTTC.

This clonotype was recorded many times. This chain links TRBV12-3 or TRBV12-4 with TRBJ1-2; the match to TRBD1 covers 7 bases. Trimming cost V 6 bases and J 4 bases; bases outside gene matches: 5. The CDR3 consists of 13 residues. This CDR3 is CASSLRDSYGYTF. The CDR3 DNA follows: TGTGCCAGCAGCTTGAGGGACAGCTATGGCTACACCTTC.

V gene TRBV11-2 combines with J gene TRBJ2-7; D assignment may be TRBD1 or TRBD2 (5 bases each). The germline V gene encodes CDR1 SGHAT and CDR2 FQNNGV. With 0 bases removed from V and 0 bases from J, the gap between germline ends came to 12 bases. This CDR3 contains 16 residues. CDR3 in DNA: TGTGCCAGCAGCTTAGAAGCGGTGGGGGACTCCTACGAGCAGTACTTC. It translates to CASSLEAVGDSYEQYF.

A few counts support this clonotype. This chain links TRBV2 with TRBJ2-5, with D perhaps assigned TRBD1 or TRBD2 (5 bases each). The germline V gene has CDR1 SNHLY and CDR2 FYNNEI. Trimming shortened V by 3 bases and J by 5 bases, and 13 bases separated the two germline ends. The length of the CDR3 is 14 residues. The CDR3 is CASSERTEGETQYF. The CDR3 DNA sequence: TGTGCCAGCAGTGAGCGCACTGAGGGGGAGACCCAGTACTTC.

V usage is TRBV29-1 and J usage is TRBJ2-5, with a possible D match to TRBD2 (5 bases). The ends were cut back, 3 bases at V and 5 bases at J, with 13 bases in the middle. Germline lookup yields CDR1 SQVTM and CDR2 ANQGSEA. CDR3 length: 13 amino acids. The CDR3 reads CSVETTPEETQYF. The CDR3 nucleotides are TGCAGCGTTGAGACTACCCCAGAGGAGACCCAGTACTTC.

This clonotype was seen a handful of times. V usage is TRBV15 and J usage is TRBJ1-2; D unclear. Trimming shortened V by 0 bases and J by 3 bases, and 8 bases separated the two germline ends. The CDR3 spans 14 residues. Germline assignment: CDR1 LNHNV and CDR2 YYDKDF (reference sequence). The DNA for the CDR3 is TGTGCCACCAGCAGAGATATTAAGTACTATGGCTACACCTTC. Translating it yields CATSRDIKYYGYTF.

This chain links TRBV7-9 with TRBJ1-4; D may be TRBD1 (6 bases). The germline V gene has CDR1 SEHNR and CDR2 FQNEAQ (reference sequence). This CDR3 comprises 14 residues. Trimming took off 5 bases at V and 4 bases at J, with 11 bases between the two ends. In nucleotides, the CDR3 is TGTGCCAGCAGCATGACAGGTTATAATGAAAAACTGTTTTTT. This encodes CASSMTGYNEKLFF.

V is TRBV29-1 and J is TRBJ2-2; the D is unclear. Germline V CDR1 and CDR2: SQVTM, ANQGSEA. The CDR3 runs to 14 residues. Trimming pared 4 bases from V and 2 bases from J, leaving 11 bases between. Here the CDR3 reads CSVALTGNTGELFF. The CDR3 DNA reads as TGCAGCGTTGCCCTTACCGGAAACACCGGGGAGCTGTTTTTT.

This clonotype has only a few counts. The rearrangement joins TRBV13 to TRBJ2-1; 7 bases fit TRBD1. There are 16 residues in the CDR3. Unmatched junction bases numbered 7, after V lost 3 bases and J lost 2 bases. CDR1 is PRHDT and CDR2 is FYEKMQ in the germline V gene (reference sequence). The CDR3 spells CASSLSGGIAYNEQFF. The CDR3 DNA sequence: TGTGCCAGCAGCTTGTCAGGGGGAATCGCCTACAATGAGCAGTTCTTC.

This clonotype was recorded once. V usage is TRBV20-1 and J usage is TRBJ1-2, with a tentative D call TRBD1 (5 bases). V lost 6 bases and J 3 bases, leaving 14 bases between the germline ends. CDR3 length equals 13 residues. CDR1 and CDR2 (germline): DFQATT, SNEGSKA (reference sequence). The CDR3 DNA reads as TGCAGTGCGGAGATGGGGGGGGACTATGGCTACACCTTC. This encodes CSAEMGGDYGYTF.

The rearrangement joins TRBV2 to TRBJ2-7; D unresolved. Deletions cut 7 bases from V and 5 bases from J, with 6 bases between. Looked up from germline, CDR1 is SNHLY and CDR2 is FYNNEI. This CDR3 has 10 amino acids. The CDR3 coding sequence is TGTGCCAGCACTTGGGACGAGCAGTACTTC. Its protein is CASTWDEQYF.

This rearrangement joins TRBV7-2 to TRBJ2-1, with 7 bases aligning to TRBD1. From germline, CDR1 is SGHTA and CDR2 FQGNSA. The CDR3 is 15 residues long. The J segment lost 6 bases and the V segment lost 5 bases, leaving 10 bases of the junction unmatched. The CDR3 DNA sequence: TGTGCCAGCAGCCCGGGACAGATAAACATCAATGAGCAGTTCTTC. Protein sequence: CASSPGQININEQFF.

V is TRBV20-1 and J is TRBJ2-7, with TRBD1 as a possible D gene (5 bases). The germline V gene encodes CDR1 DFQATT and CDR2 SNEGSKA (reference sequence). The CDR3 is 13 residues long. V lost 3 bases to trimming and J lost 2 bases, with 11 bases between them. The CDR3 sequence is CSASPTQAYEQYF. The CDR3 nucleotides are TGCAGTGCTAGCCCGACACAGGCCTACGAGCAGTACTTC.

V and J are TRBV28 and TRBJ2-5; 10 bases fit TRBD2. The CDR3 is 14 amino acids. Germline V gives CDR1 MDHEN, CDR2 SYDVKM. Trimming at V came to 5 bases and at J to 4 bases, leaving 4 bases not matched to a gene. CDR3 sequence reads: CASSPLAGAETQYF. As DNA, the CDR3 is TGTGCCAGCAGTCCCCTAGCGGGAGCAGAGACCCAGTACTTC.

This chain connects TRBV6-1 to TRBJ1-1; D is uncertain. The CDR3 is 12 amino acids. Germline CDR1 MNHNS, CDR2 SASEGT. Deletions cut 2 bases from V and 9 bases from J, with 10 bases between. The CDR3 loop is CASSEPGSKAFF. CDR3 in DNA: TGTGCCAGCAGTGAACCCGGTAGTAAAGCTTTCTTT.

This clonotype was detected only a few times. The V gene is TRBV4-3, the J gene TRBJ2-1; TRBD2 matches 8 bases. The CDR3 sequence is 16 residues long. Germline CDR1 LGHNA, CDR2 YSLEER. V shed 0 bases and J 3 bases; nucleotides not matched to a gene: 4. CDR3 sequence reads: CASSQEAGGRYNEQFF. CDR3 DNA: TGCGCCAGCAGCCAAGAGGCGGGGGGCCGCTACAATGAGCAGTTCTTC.

This clonotype turned up a few times. The chain carries TRBV15 and TRBJ2-2; D unclear. The CDR3 sequence is 14 residues long. V lost 11 bases and J lost 1, with 14 bases in between. In germline, CDR1 is LNHNV, CDR2 YYDKDF (reference sequence). The CDR3 here is CAAHRRGNTGELFF. The CDR3 nucleotides are TGTGCCGCCCACCGGAGAGGGAACACCGGGGAGCTGTTTTTT.

In this sample, this clonotype turned up a few times. The chain uses TRBV7-9 and TRBJ2-1; 7 bases agree with TRBD2. V shed 1 base, J shed 6 bases, and the junction held 9 bases outside the gene matches. The CDR3 length is 16 residues. Germline V lookup: CDR1 SEHNR, CDR2 FQNEAQ (reference sequence). CDR3: CASSLEIWREPNEQFF. CDR3 coding DNA: TGTGCCAGCAGCTTAGAAATATGGCGGGAGCCCAATGAGCAGTTCTTC.

This clonotype has just a few counts. The chain has TRBV6-5 and TRBJ1-4, with TRBD1 identical over 9 bases. CDR1 is MNHEY, CDR2 SVGAGI, per germline. The CDR3 is 15 amino acids. V lost 3 bases to trimming and J lost 8 bases; unmatched junction nucleotides: 7. The CDR3 DNA follows: TGTGCCAGCAGTTATTCCGGGACAGGGAGGGAAAAACTGTTTTTT. This translates into CASSYSGTGREKLFF.